These 9 T cell receptor beta chains came from one sample sequenced in a study of shared clonotypes between healthy human individuals. Profiling relied on immunoSEQ multiplex PCR, and the TCRdb table lists in-frame clones only, not all of them. This sample carries fewer than 1.6 million clones, just under 99% of them seen once, and the ten largest clones take roughly 0.36%. Sequencing was done on a sample of naive CD4+ T cells sorted from blood. Subset in this sample: CD45RA+ positively selected. These TCRs come from a man aged 25-45 years in good health.

This clone appeared once. V gene TRBV5-1 combines with J gene TRBJ2-3, with D possibly being TRBD2 (6 bases). Germline V gives CDR1 SGHRS, CDR2 YFSETQ. The V end lost 0 bases, the J end lost 4 bases, and 18 bases lay between the germline ends. The CDR3 runs 17 residues. In DNA form, the CDR3 reads TGCGCCAGCAGCTTGGGTAGCGGCGGAGGGAGCCCAGATACGCAGTATTTT. It specifies CASSLGSGGGSPDTQYF.

The chain combines TRBV11-2 with TRBJ1-1; D is unresolved. CDR3 size: 13 residues. The V gene lost 0 bases and the J gene lost 7 bases, with 9 bases spanning the gap. Germline-derived CDR1 and CDR2 are SGHAT and FQNNGV. CDR3 protein: CASSLDRTREAFF. The CDR3 region has the DNA TGTGCCAGCAGCTTAGACCGGACCCGTGAAGCTTTCTTT.

The J gene is TRBJ2-7, the V gene TRBV4-1; D assignment may be TRBD1 or TRBD2 (5 bases each). The CDR3 has 14 amino acids. Germline CDR1 MGHRA, CDR2 YSYEKL. Trimming stripped 4 bases from V and 1 base from J, with 11 bases between. In DNA, the CDR3 is TGCGCCAGCAGCCGGGACCTCAGTTCCTACGAGCAGTACTTC. Translation: CASSRDLSSYEQYF.

J is TRBJ2-7 and V is TRBV10-3; TRBD2 matches at 11 bases. Looked up from germline, CDR1 is ENHRY and CDR2 is SYGVKD. After removal of 0 bases from V and 4 bases from J, the junction contained 8 bases not matched to a gene. There are 17 residues in the CDR3. The CDR3 sequence: CAISESATSGNHYEQYF. The DNA of the CDR3 is TGTGCCATCAGTGAGTCGGCGACTAGCGGGAACCATTACGAGCAGTACTTC.

The chain carries TRBV11-3 and TRBJ2-3, with TRBD2 matching over 12 bases. Germline V CDR1 and CDR2: SGHNT, YENEEA. The CDR3 covers 16 residues. V lost 4 bases to trimming and J lost 4 bases; unmatched junction nucleotides: 6. The chain's CDR3 is CASSSSTSGSADTQYF. CDR3 bases: TGTGCCAGCAGCTCCTCGACTAGCGGGAGTGCAGATACGCAGTATTTT.

Only one count was recorded for this clone. CDR3 in DNA: TGTGCCAGCAGCTATACAGGGGGACAGGGCTACACCTTC. It encodes CASSYTGGQGYTF. The genes are TRBV7-2 and TRBJ1-2, with 8 bases aligning to TRBD1. Germline CDR1 reads SGHTA; CDR2 reads FQGNSA. The V gene end was trimmed by 4 bases and the J gene end by 8 bases; junction bases not matched to a gene: 6. CDR3 size: 13 residues.

Comments on this clone: At the DNA level, this CDR3 is encoded by other sequences in the same sample as well. The genes are TRBV28 and TRBJ1-1, with D possibly TRBD1 on 6 matching bases. V lost 5 bases and J 4 bases, leaving 11 bases between the germline ends. This CDR3 spans 13 amino acids. Germline-derived CDR1 and CDR2 are MDHEN and SYDVKM. The CDR3 DNA is TGTGCCAGCAGTCGCACAGGGCCCACTGAAGCTTTCTTT. It encodes CASSRTGPTEAFF.

The V and J genes are TRBV5-4 and TRBJ2-5; 15 bases agree with TRBD2. The CDR3 loop spans 16 amino acids. Germline trimming cut 3 bases from V and 5 bases from J; bases unmatched to any gene: 5. Germline V gene sequence: CDR1 SGHNT, CDR2 YYREEE (reference sequence). CDR3 amino acids: CASSSGLAGGVETQYF. Written as DNA, the CDR3 is TGTGCCAGCAGCTCTGGACTAGCGGGAGGGGTTGAGACCCAGTACTTC. The entire variable domain, with the rest obtained from reference TRBV5-4 and TRBJ2-5, is as follows: ETGVTQSPTHLIKTRGQQVTLRCSSQSGHNTVSWYQQALGQGPQFIFQYYREEENGRGNFPPRFSGLQFPNYSSELNVNALELDDSALYLCASSSGLAGGVETQYFGPGTRLLVL.

This chain links TRBV7-8 with TRBJ1-4, with unresolved D. CDR1 and CDR2 (germline): SGHVS, FQNEAQ. The V and J ends lost 6 bases and 7 bases respectively, with 9 bases between them. The CDR3 loop spans 12 amino acids. The CDR3 region is CASRRGREKLFF. CDR3 DNA: TGTGCCAGCAGGAGAGGGCGTGAAAAACTGTTTTTT.